The subject of this entry is one TCR beta chain. Naive and memory CD4+ T cell DNA was deep-sequenced without culture. Some clones are missing from TCRdb's copy, which holds only in-frame ones; the method was immunoSEQ multiplex PCR. The repertoire holds 50,000 to 70,000 clones, with just over 90% as singletons. These data belong to a study of CD4 T cells in relation to SARS-CoV-2 and coronaviruses. On the study more broadly: Convalescent donors were aged roughly 21 to 72, with median approximately 41 years.

The CDR3 has 15 amino acids. CDR1 is SGHTA, CDR2 FQGNSA, per germline. V shed 6 bases, J shed 5 bases, and the junction held 8 bases outside the gene matches. The sequence was obtained from an adult with COVID-19. The source material was naive CD4+ T cells from PBMCs. Subset here: naive CD4+ T cells isolated by negative enrichment. J is TRBJ2-1 and V is TRBV7-2; 9 bases line up with TRBD1. CDR3 residues: CASRAPGTGHNEQFF. The DNA of the CDR3 is TGTGCCAGCAGGGCTCCGGGGACAGGGCACAATGAGCAGTTCTTC.